The text below deals with one T cell receptor beta chain. What it binds is unknown. These data come from a study of T cells in Graves' hyperthyroidism and ophthalmopathy. Study-wide points: The model forecast ophthalmopathy, anticipating it by a median about six months before onset.

Authors of the study amplified TCR beta CDR3 regions from RNA transcripts. First-round RT-PCR of the TCR CDR3 relied on the HTBI primer set. TCRdb re-called the multiplex PCR reads through MiXCR, storing one row per CDR3 protein. The sample includes about 700,000 distinct CDR3 sequences, just under 45% of them seen just once. V dropped 1 base and J dropped 5; count of bases not matched to a gene: 12. Germline V gene data show CDR1 as SEHNR and CDR2 as FQNEAQ (reference sequence). The CDR3 spans 17 residues. The source is an adult man with Graves' disease, either hyperthyroidism or ophthalmopathy (not recorded which). This chain uses TRBV7-9 with TRBJ2-5; the match to TRBD2 covers 8 bases. The sample taken for sequencing was peripheral blood or thyroid tissue (not recorded which). CDR3 sequence: CASSLGGYGGRMETQYF. CDR3 bases: TGTGCCAGCAGCTTAGGAGGATATGGCGGGAGGATGGAGACCCAGTACTTC.